This T cell receptor beta chain was sequenced in a study of radiotherapy plus CTLA-4 blockade in lung cancer (dated 2018 in TCRdb). About the investigation overall: Among enrolled patients, roughly 17% had an objective response and roughly 31% reached disease control. Study-wide conclusions, independent of this receptor: The strongest predictors of response were reported to be early dynamic shifts in blood T cell clones along with a rise in serum interferon-beta following radiation. After treatment with radiotherapy and ipilimumab, TCR clones that came from tumors expanded in the peripheral blood.

Library method: the immunoSEQ multiplex PCR assay. Drawn from immuneACCESS, this table holds only the in-frame rearrangements with V and J called that TCRdb kept. Clones are partly lost; checked studies trace under half to an unresolved V gene and leave the rest unexplained. This sample lists roughly 77,000 clones; just under 75% were detected once. Of the sample, around 10% falls within the top ten clones. In the case of this clone: There is no known antigen for this receptor. The record has no base qualities; no much larger clone is one base away.

Focal radiation therapy combined with CTLA-4 blockade (ipilimumab) was tested in patients with chemo-refractory metastatic non-small-cell lung cancer. Its CDR3 holds 16 amino acids, cysteine through phenylalanine. This entry keeps only the CDR3 DNA: 48 bases, framed from base 1. The trim is 5 bases for V and 0 bases for J, with a gap of 15 bases between the germline ends. Taken from the germline V gene (reference sequence), the CDR1 and CDR2 loops are LNHDA and SQIVND. The origin of this receptor is a human donor with non-small cell lung cancer whose response to radiotherapy plus ipilimumab could not be evaluated. The V and J genes are TRBV19 and TRBJ2-3, and perhaps TRBD1 as D gene, on 5 matching bases. The input for sequencing was peripheral blood, taken from a patient treated with radiotherapy plus ipilimumab. The CDR3 region reads CASSLHARTSTDTQYF. The nucleotide sequence reads as follows: TGTGCCAGTAGTTTACACGCGCGGACAAGCACAGATACGCAGTATTTT. Where the CDR3 stops, the reference TRBV19 and TRBJ2-3 genes take over; the full variable domain is DGGITQSPKYLFRKEGQNVTLSCEQNLNHDAMYWYRQDPGQGLRLIYYSQIVNDFQKGDIAEGYSVSREKKESFPLTVTSAQKNPTAFYLCASSLHARTSTDTQYFGPGTRLTVL.